The next 11 T cell receptor beta chains were all read from a single sample in a study of cytomegalovirus exposure and HLA in healthy donors. Use of 60 Vbeta and 13 Jbeta primers characterized the PCR. Measured with immunoSEQ multiplex PCR; TCRdb has only the in-frame clones, and not every one. The table includes 85,000 to 100,000 clones, about 87% detected once. Sample: PBMCs. The receptors shown here come from a man aged 18 to 29 in good health and CMV-seronegative.

The gene calls are TRBV28 and TRBJ1-1, with D hard to call. The germline CDR1 and CDR2 sequences are MDHEN and SYDVKM. V lost 5 bases, J lost 10 bases, and 14 bases lay in between. This CDR3 is built from 12 residues. The CDR3, as DNA: TGTGCCAGCAGTATCAGAATGCGGGTAGCTTTCTTT. This encodes CASSIRMRVAFF.

CDR3 coding DNA: TGTGCCAGCAGCAACCCGACAGGGACAGGCGAGCAGTACTTC. The encoded protein is CASSNPTGTGEQYF. The chain combines TRBV21-1 with TRBJ2-7; the table names TRBD1, a call not compared with the DNA. TRBV21-1 is classified as a pseudogene. This CDR3 comprises 14 residues.

The chain is built from TRBV2 and TRBJ1-3, with 9 bases identical to TRBD1. Germline loops: CDR1 SNHLY, CDR2 FYNNEI. CDR3 length: 17 amino acids. V was pared by 2 bases and J by 4 bases, with 9 bases of the junction left unmatched. CDR3 sequence reads: CASSESRRQGVGNTIYF. The CDR3 DNA reads TGTGCCAGCAGTGAAAGCCGACGACAGGGGGTGGGAAACACCATATATTTT. Together with reference TRBV2 and TRBJ1-3, the CDR3 gives the full variable domain: EPEVTQTPSHQVTQMGQEVILRCVPISNHLYFYWYRQILGQKVEFLVSFYNNEISEKSEIFDDQFSVERPDGSNFTLKIRSTKLEDSAMYFCASSESRRQGVGNTIYFGEGSWLTVV.

The chain combines TRBV28 with TRBJ2-5; TRBD2 is a possible D gene (5 bases). The V end lost 10 bases, the J end lost 5 bases, and 20 bases lay between the germline ends. This CDR3 spans 14 amino acids. Germline loops: CDR1 MDHEN, CDR2 SYDVKM. The CDR3 nucleotides read TGTGCCAACTCGAGAGGGCGTCTGGAGGAGACCCAGTACTTC. Translated: CANSRGRLEETQYF.

This chain uses TRBV6-5 with TRBJ1-2; 9 bases agree with TRBD1. This CDR3 spans 13 amino acids. The J segment lost 4 bases and the V segment lost 10 bases, leaving 7 bases of the junction unmatched. Germline loops: CDR1 MNHEY, CDR2 SVGAGI. Written as DNA, the CDR3 is TGTGCCACCTCGGACAGGGGCGGCTATGGCTACACCTTC. It is translated as CATSDRGGYGYTF.

The genes are TRBV6-4 and TRBJ1-1; TRBD1 agrees at 8 bases. The V gene's germline CDR1 is MRHNA and CDR2 SNTAGT. The CDR3 is made up of 14 amino acids. Trimming cost V 6 bases and J 7 bases; bases outside gene matches: 10. The CDR3 sequence is CASREEQGENEAFF. CDR3 nucleotide sequence: TGTGCCAGCAGGGAGGAACAGGGGGAAAATGAAGCTTTCTTT.

The chain couples TRBV4-3 to TRBJ2-2; 7 bases fit TRBD2. V shed 0 bases and J 4 bases; nucleotides not matched to a gene: 5. Per the germline V gene, CDR1 is LGHNA and CDR2 is YSLEER. This CDR3 is 16 amino acids long. The CDR3 DNA reads as TGCGCCAGCAGCCAAGAAGGCGGGAGCGGCACCGGGGAGCTGTTTTTT. Translation: CASSQEGGSGTGELFF.

The chain couples TRBV6-5 to TRBJ2-1; D possibly corresponds to TRBD2 (5 bases). The CDR3 runs to 15 residues. In germline, CDR1 is MNHEY, CDR2 SVGAGI. Trimming left V 2 bases short and J 5 bases short, with 13 bases between. CDR3 nucleotides: TGTGCCAGCAGTTACGCGGGCAGATTACACAATGAGCAGTTCTTC. Its protein is CASSYAGRLHNEQFF.

The chain carries TRBV27 and TRBJ2-7; 7 bases agree with TRBD1. V trimming: 6 bases; J trimming: 2 bases; junction bases outside the gene matches: 7. This CDR3 contains 14 residues. Germline-derived CDR1 and CDR2 are MNHEY and SMNVEV (reference sequence). The CDR3 sequence: CASRTQGSTYEQYF. The CDR3 bases are TGTGCCAGCAGAACACAGGGGTCAACCTACGAGCAGTACTTC.

This chain joins TRBV5-4 and TRBJ1-2, with 7 bases identical to TRBD1. This CDR3 spans 15 amino acids. V dropped 5 bases and J dropped 5; count of bases not matched to a gene: 12. Germline CDR1 is SGHNT and CDR2 is YYREEE (reference sequence). CDR3 amino acids: CASRQGTAETYGYTF. The DNA for the CDR3 is TGTGCCAGCAGACAAGGGACAGCGGAAACATATGGCTACACCTTC.

The CDR3 bases are TGTGCCAGCAGCTTAATAAGGACAGGCAAGATGGAGCAGTACTTC. It translates to CASSLIRTGKMEQYF. V is TRBV7-2 and J is TRBJ2-7; 7 nucleotides line up with TRBD1. Trimming cost V 2 bases and J 7 bases; bases outside gene matches: 11. This CDR3 is 15 amino acids long. Germline-derived CDR1 and CDR2 are SGHTA and FQGNSA.